These 21 T cell receptor beta chains share one sample of origin, sequenced in a study of naive and memory T cell subsets. Findings of the study overall: Naive repertoires, especially CD8, held a few larger clonotypes, possibly memory cells re-expressing CD45RA.

Which antigens these TCRs recognize remains unknown. Two oligonucleotides, mixed equimolar, formed the beta constant-region primer covering TRBC1 and TRBC2. The ligated cDNA underwent four PCR rounds using SP2 and nested alpha and beta constant-region primers. TCRdb itself ran the UMI-ligation and nested PCR reads through MiXCR, one entry per CDR3 protein. The sample lists over 130,000 distinct CDR3 sequences, 15% to 25% occurring once. Sequencing was done on a sample of naive CD8+ T cells from blood. The receptor source for this set is a human donor in good health.

This clonotype was counted at least ten times. The chain couples TRBV27 to TRBJ2-2, with 7 bases fitting TRBD1. CDR1 is MNHEY and CDR2 is SMNVEV in the germline V gene (reference sequence). The CDR3 covers 15 residues. J gave up 0 bases and V 3 bases, and 1 base lay outside the gene matches. The CDR3: CASSFGTANTGELFF. As DNA, the CDR3 is TGTGCCAGCAGTTTTGGGACAGCGAACACCGGGGAGCTGTTTTTT.

V is TRBV6-6 and J is TRBJ2-5; possible D gene TRBD2, 5 bases. The germline V gene has CDR1 MNHNY and CDR2 SVGAGI (reference sequence). Deletions cut 2 bases from V and 4 bases from J, with 8 bases between. CDR3 length equals 13 residues. The CDR3 DNA is TGTGCCAGCAGTTACGAGGGCGGAGAGACCCAGTACTTC. Residues: CASSYEGGETQYF.

This clonotype was observed a handful of times. V is TRBV7-9 and J is TRBJ2-3; possible D gene TRBD1, 5 bases. Germline V gives CDR1 SEHNR, CDR2 FQNEAQ (reference sequence). The CDR3 has 13 amino acids. Trimming removed 4 bases at V and 6 bases at J, with 11 bases between. Here the CDR3 reads CASSSTVPDTQYF. CDR3 bases: TGTGCCAGCAGCTCGACAGTCCCCGATACGCAGTATTTT.

This clonotype was found once. The chain links TRBV6-2 or TRBV6-3 to TRBJ2-3; 7 nucleotides align to TRBD1. The CDR3 totals 15 residues. Germline CDR1 MNHEY, CDR2 SVGEGT. Trimming at V came to 5 bases and at J to 4 bases, leaving 9 bases not matched to a gene. This chain's CDR3 is CASSPTGAGADTQYF. In DNA form, the CDR3 reads TGTGCCAGCAGTCCTACAGGGGCCGGAGCAGATACGCAGTATTTT.

J is TRBJ2-1 and V is TRBV27, with 7 bases lining up with TRBD2. The CDR3 consists of 16 residues. Looked up from germline, CDR1 is MNHEY and CDR2 is SMNVEV (reference sequence). V was clipped by 2 bases and J by 2 bases; unmatched bases: 6. In DNA, the CDR3 is TGTGCCAGCAGTTTAGGGGCTAGCGGACCCTACAATGAGCAGTTCTTC. Its protein product is CASSLGASGPYNEQFF.

The rearrangement joins TRBV7-9 to TRBJ2-1, with D uncertain. CDR3 length equals 15 residues. Per the germline V gene, CDR1 is SEHNR and CDR2 is FQNEAQ (reference sequence). V lost 4 bases and J 4 bases, leaving 14 bases between the germline ends. The CDR3 is CASSSELTAYNEQFF. CDR3 bases: TGTGCCAGCAGCTCCGAATTAACAGCTTACAATGAGCAGTTCTTC.

The V call is TRBV20-1, the J call TRBJ2-1; 13 nucleotides agree with TRBD2. After removal of 6 bases from V and 3 bases from J, the junction contained 8 bases not matched to a gene. Germline CDR1 is DFQATT and CDR2 is SNEGSKA (reference sequence). The CDR3 sequence is 16 residues long. CDR3 sequence reads: CSASELAGGSYNEQFF. The CDR3 coding sequence is TGCAGTGCGAGTGAACTAGCGGGAGGGAGCTACAATGAGCAGTTCTTC.

This clonotype was recorded a few times. The chain carries TRBV27 and TRBJ1-1, with TRBD1 identical over 7 bases. Germline-derived CDR1 and CDR2 are MNHEY and SMNVEV (reference sequence). The CDR3 has 16 residues. Trimming took 5 bases from V and 4 from J; bases not matched to a gene: 13. The CDR3: CASSPYPTGRGTEAFF. The CDR3 DNA sequence: TGTGCCAGCAGTCCCTACCCGACAGGGCGGGGCACTGAAGCTTTCTTT.

This clonotype came up once. This chain uses TRBV5-4 with TRBJ2-1; D is possibly TRBD2 (6 bases). Trimming removed 6 bases from V and 0 bases from J, with 16 bases in between. Germline CDR1 SGHNT, CDR2 YYREEE (reference sequence). This CDR3 has 16 amino acids. CDR3 nucleotides: TGTGCCAGCACCGAAAGCGGGCCTAGCTCCTACAATGAGCAGTTCTTC. Its protein product is CASTESGPSSYNEQFF.

This clonotype was counted between two and nine times. The CDR3 DNA is TGTGCCAGCAGCTTATCGGACTCCACCTACGAGCAGTACTTC. Encoded protein: CASSLSDSTYEQYF. The chain employs TRBV13 and TRBJ2-7; a weak D match, TRBD2 (5 bases). Trimming cost V 2 bases and J 2 bases, with 10 bases left between them. The germline gives CDR1 PRHDT, CDR2 FYEKMQ (reference sequence). This CDR3 contains 14 residues.

This clonotype was found a few times. This chain connects TRBV29-1 to TRBJ1-1; D is unclear. Trimming took off 4 bases at V and 1 base at J, with 7 bases between the two ends. The CDR3 contains 12 residues. Looked up from germline, CDR1 is SQVTM and CDR2 is ANQGSEA. CDR3 residues: CSVADTNTEAFF. The CDR3 DNA reads TGCAGCGTTGCTGACACGAACACTGAAGCTTTCTTT.

The rearrangement uses TRBV28 and TRBJ2-5, with D perhaps matching TRBD2 (5 bases). V lost 5 bases and J 0 bases, leaving 10 bases between the germline ends. The CDR3 contains 14 residues. From germline, CDR1 is MDHEN and CDR2 SYDVKM. This CDR3 is CASSPSGNQETQYF. The CDR3 DNA reads TGTGCCAGCAGTCCGTCGGGGAACCAAGAGACCCAGTACTTC. Together with reference TRBV28 and TRBJ2-5, the CDR3 gives the full variable domain: DVKVTQSSRYLVKRTGEKVFLECVQDMDHENMFWYRQDPGLGLRLIYFSYDVKMKEKGDIPEGYSVSREKKERFSLILESASTNQTSMYLCASSPSGNQETQYFGPGTRLLVL.

This clonotype occurred a few times. At one end the junction does not follow the germline gene, possibly because of a read error. The chain has TRBV5-1 and TRBJ1-1; D unresolved. From germline, CDR1 is SGHRS and CDR2 YFSETQ. This CDR3 comprises 14 residues. This CDR3 is CVSSLRTQNTEAFF. The CDR3 DNA is TGCGTCAGCAGCTTGCGCACACAGAACACTGAAGCTTTCTTT.

The genes are TRBV13 and TRBJ2-2, with D tentatively TRBD1 (5 bases). This CDR3 has 20 residues. Trimming stripped 2 bases from V and 3 bases from J, with 25 bases between. Germline CDR1 is PRHDT and CDR2 is FYEKMQ (reference sequence). The CDR3: CASSLISTDTTPEYTGELFF. In DNA form, the CDR3 reads TGTGCCAGCAGCTTAATATCGACAGATACAACCCCCGAATACACCGGGGAGCTGTTTTTT.

This clonotype has just a few counts. V is TRBV4-3 and J is TRBJ2-6, with 7 bases that match TRBD2. V dropped 5 bases and J dropped 0; count of bases not matched to a gene: 10. This CDR3 is built from 18 residues. Germline V gene data show CDR1 as LGHNA and CDR2 as YSLEER. CDR3 protein: CASSNELGDYSGANVLTF. Written as DNA, the CDR3 is TGCGCCAGCAGCAATGAGTTGGGGGACTACTCTGGGGCCAACGTCCTGACTTTC.

This clonotype was observed a few times. CDR3 region: CASSQVSSGSDEQFF. DNA of the CDR3: TGCGCCAGCAGCCAAGTGTCAAGCGGGAGCGATGAGCAGTTCTTC. The chain links TRBV4-1 to TRBJ2-1; TRBD2 matches 8 bases. The trim removed 1 base at V and 8 bases at J, leaving 7 bases unmatched. Germline lookup yields CDR1 MGHRA and CDR2 YSYEKL. CDR3 size: 15 residues.

This clonotype was seen a few times. The J gene is TRBJ1-1, the V gene TRBV28; D not certain. The germline V gene encodes CDR1 MDHEN and CDR2 SYDVKM. The CDR3 is made up of 14 amino acids. V was pared by 8 bases and J by 1 base, with 14 bases between. The CDR3 coding sequence is TGTGCCAGCTACCCGGGAATCTGGAACACTGAAGCTTTCTTT. It is translated as CASYPGIWNTEAFF.

The V call is TRBV11-3, the J call TRBJ2-2; the D is unclear. Germline V CDR1 and CDR2: SGHNT, YENEEA. The CDR3 spans 14 residues. V was clipped by 4 bases and J by 4 bases, with 10 bases between them. The chain's CDR3 is CASSSAASTGELFF. In DNA form, the CDR3 reads TGTGCCAGCAGCTCGGCGGCTTCCACCGGGGAGCTGTTTTTT.

This clonotype was recorded a few times. V usage is TRBV13 and J usage is TRBJ2-1; D is uncertain. CDR3 size: 15 residues. CDR1 is PRHDT and CDR2 is FYEKMQ in the germline V gene (reference sequence). V was pared by 4 bases and J by 6 bases, with 16 bases between. CDR3 loop: CASSSRLEGSNEQFF. The DNA of the CDR3 is TGTGCCAGCAGCTCCCGGCTAGAAGGTTCCAATGAGCAGTTCTTC.

At least ten counts were recorded for this clonotype. The chain joins TRBV6-5 to TRBJ2-7; D may be TRBD1 (5 bases). This CDR3 has 12 amino acids. The germline V gene has CDR1 MNHEY and CDR2 SVGAGI. V lost 8 bases, J lost 0 bases, and 8 bases lay in between. CDR3 DNA: TGTGCCAGCCGACAGTTCTCCTACGAGCAGTACTTC. Translating it yields CASRQFSYEQYF.

This clonotype occurred a few times. The chain has TRBV4-2 and TRBJ2-3; D possibly matches TRBD1 or TRBD2 (5 bases each). V was cut by 4 bases and J by 6 bases, with 20 bases left in between. The CDR3 loop spans 16 amino acids. The V gene's germline CDR1 is LGHNA and CDR2 YNFKEQ. DNA of the CDR3: TGTGCCAGCAGCCTATATGGGACCGCCGCCTTTGATACGCAGTATTTT. This encodes CASSLYGTAAFDTQYF.